These 8 T cell receptor beta chains originate from one sample sequenced in a study of cytomegalovirus exposure and HLA in healthy donors. 13 Jbeta primers and 60 Vbeta primers were used for the PCR. Method: immunoSEQ multiplex PCR; TCRdb's copy keeps in-frame clones and lacks some. The table includes 150,000 to 200,000 clones, around 87% detected once. What was sequenced was PBMCs. The receptor set was obtained from a woman aged 18-29 years in good health and CMV-seronegative.

V gene TRBV7-2 combines with J gene TRBJ1-4, with 7 bases matching TRBD1. V was clipped by 3 bases and J by 6 bases; unmatched bases: 4. CDR1 SGHTA and CDR2 FQGNSA come from the germline V gene. This CDR3 region has 14 residues. CDR3 in amino acids: CASSFDRVDEKLFF. In DNA form, the CDR3 reads TGTGCCAGCAGCTTTGACAGGGTGGATGAAAAACTGTTTTTT.

The gene calls are TRBV27 and TRBJ2-7; tentatively, D is TRBD1 (6 bases). V dropped 6 bases and J dropped 3 bases, with 18 bases sitting between them. The CDR3 has 15 residues. Germline CDR1 reads MNHEY; CDR2 reads SMNVEV (reference sequence). CDR3 bases: TGTGCCAGCAGCCTGGGGGCGGTAAGATTCTACGAGCAGTACTTC. The encoded protein is CASSLGAVRFYEQYF.

The chain has TRBV19 and TRBJ1-2, with a possible D match to TRBD1 (6 bases). Germline values: CDR1 LNHDA, CDR2 SQIVND (reference sequence). Trimming took off 5 bases at V and 4 bases at J, with 17 bases between the two ends. The CDR3 is 15 residues long. The CDR3 coding sequence is TGTGCCAGTAGTCCAACGGGGGGCTCGGGCTATGGCTACACCTTC. Its translation: CASSPTGGSGYGYTF.

This clone was counted a few times. V usage is TRBV6-5 and J usage is TRBJ2-7, with TRBD2 matching 9 bases. J was trimmed by 2 bases and V by 0 bases; bases with no gene match: 2. The CDR3 has 15 residues. Germline CDR1 MNHEY, CDR2 SVGAGI. CDR3 DNA: TGTGCCAGCAGTTACTCGCTAGCGGGAACCTACGAGCAGTACTTC. As protein: CASSYSLAGTYEQYF.

This chain connects TRBV10-3 to TRBJ1-1; TRBD1 matches 11 bases. Germline lookup yields CDR1 ENHRY and CDR2 SYGVKD. The CDR3 consists of 14 residues. Trimming cost V 7 bases and J 3 bases; bases outside gene matches: 4. CDR3 loop: CAINPGQGDTEAFF. In DNA form, the CDR3 reads TGTGCCATCAATCCGGGACAGGGGGACACTGAAGCTTTCTTT.

The sample holds one count of this clone. The rearrangement uses TRBV5-6 and TRBJ1-1; D is unclear. The CDR3 consists of 13 residues. CDR1 and CDR2 (germline): SGHDT, YYEEEE. V was trimmed by 1 base and J by 9 bases, leaving 13 bases between them. CDR3 sequence reads: CASSLSSAAKAFF. The CDR3 nucleotides read TGTGCCAGCAGCTTGTCCAGCGCTGCCAAAGCTTTCTTT.

This clone occurred a few times. In this CDR3 the conserved last residue, phenylalanine or tryptophan, is missing, so a read error is likely. The DNA is left out, because the CDR3 cannot be placed on it with certainty; the CDR3 is given as TCRdb lists it. This chain joins TRBV6-1 and TRBJ1-4. Germline V gives CDR1 MNHNS, CDR2 SASEGT. The CDR3 contains 8 residues when both ends are counted. The CDR3 reads CASSSPGS.

The chain couples TRBV27 to TRBJ2-5, with 8 positions matching TRBD2. This CDR3 spans 16 amino acids. V shed 4 bases and J 5 bases; nucleotides not matched to a gene: 12. Germline V lookup: CDR1 MNHEY, CDR2 SMNVEV (reference sequence). In DNA, the CDR3 is TGTGCCAGCAGTTCCGTGGGGAGCGGGAGCGGTGAGACCCAGTACTTC. Protein: CASSSVGSGSGETQYF.